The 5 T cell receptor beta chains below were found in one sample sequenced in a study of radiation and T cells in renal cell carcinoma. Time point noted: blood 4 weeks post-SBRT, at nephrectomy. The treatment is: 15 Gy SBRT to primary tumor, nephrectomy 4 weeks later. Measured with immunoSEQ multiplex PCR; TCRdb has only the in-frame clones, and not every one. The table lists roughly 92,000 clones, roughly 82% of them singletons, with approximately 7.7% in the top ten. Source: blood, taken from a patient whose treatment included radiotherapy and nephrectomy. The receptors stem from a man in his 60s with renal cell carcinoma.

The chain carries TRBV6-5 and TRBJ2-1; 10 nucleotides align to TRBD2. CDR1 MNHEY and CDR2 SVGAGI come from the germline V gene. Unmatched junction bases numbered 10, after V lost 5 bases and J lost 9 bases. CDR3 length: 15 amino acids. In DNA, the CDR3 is TGTGCCAGCAGTAGGGGACTAGCGCCCGGGGGTGAGCAGTTCTTC. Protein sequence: CASSRGLAPGGEQFF.

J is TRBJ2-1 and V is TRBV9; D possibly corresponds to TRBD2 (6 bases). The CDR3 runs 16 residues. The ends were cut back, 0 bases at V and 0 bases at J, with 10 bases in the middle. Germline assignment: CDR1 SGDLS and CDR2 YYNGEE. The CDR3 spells CASSVGAGSSYNEQFF. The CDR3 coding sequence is TGTGCCAGCAGCGTAGGGGCGGGAAGCTCCTACAATGAGCAGTTCTTC.

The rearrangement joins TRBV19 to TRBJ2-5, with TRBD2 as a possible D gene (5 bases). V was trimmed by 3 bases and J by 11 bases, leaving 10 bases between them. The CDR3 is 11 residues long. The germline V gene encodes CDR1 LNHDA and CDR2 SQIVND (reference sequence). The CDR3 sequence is CASSMEEKQYF. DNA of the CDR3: TGTGCCAGTAGTATGGAGGAGAAGCAGTACTTC.

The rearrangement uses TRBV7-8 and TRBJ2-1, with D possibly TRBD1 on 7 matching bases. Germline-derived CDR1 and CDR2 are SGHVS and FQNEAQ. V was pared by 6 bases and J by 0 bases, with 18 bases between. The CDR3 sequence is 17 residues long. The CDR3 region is CASSHRGRGHSYNEQFF. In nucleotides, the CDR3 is TGTGCCAGCAGTCATAGGGGGCGGGGACACTCCTACAATGAGCAGTTCTTC.

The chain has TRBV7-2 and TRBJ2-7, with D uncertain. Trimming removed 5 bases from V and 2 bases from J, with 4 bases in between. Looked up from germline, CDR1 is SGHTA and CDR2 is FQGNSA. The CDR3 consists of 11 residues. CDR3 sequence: CASSQAYEQYF. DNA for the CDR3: TGTGCCAGCAGCCAGGCCTACGAGCAGTACTTC.